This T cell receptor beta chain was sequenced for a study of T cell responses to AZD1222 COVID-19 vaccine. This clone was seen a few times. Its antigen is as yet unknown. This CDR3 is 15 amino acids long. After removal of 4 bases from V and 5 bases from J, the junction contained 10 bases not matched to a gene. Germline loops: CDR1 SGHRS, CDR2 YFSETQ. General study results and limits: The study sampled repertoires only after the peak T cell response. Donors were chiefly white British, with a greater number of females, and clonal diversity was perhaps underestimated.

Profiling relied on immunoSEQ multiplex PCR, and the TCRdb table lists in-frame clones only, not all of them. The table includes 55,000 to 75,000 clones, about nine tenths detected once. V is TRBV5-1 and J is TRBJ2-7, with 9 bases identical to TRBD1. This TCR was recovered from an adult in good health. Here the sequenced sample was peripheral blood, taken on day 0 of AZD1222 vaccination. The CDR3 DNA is TGCGCCAGCAGCAAGCCCGGGACAGGGTTCCACGAGCAGTACTTC. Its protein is CASSKPGTGFHEQYF.